The following is a T cell receptor beta chain sequence with its context. Sequencing used immunoSEQ multiplex PCR; TCRdb keeps in-frame clones, though not all of them. The sample holds about 69,000 clones, around 90% seen once. This sample was included in a study of T cell changes during pregnancy in multiple sclerosis. Deletions cut 4 bases from V and 7 bases from J, with 19 bases between. This CDR3 spans 15 amino acids. Germline CDR1 SGHRS, CDR2 YFSETQ. This TCR came from a female donor with multiple sclerosis, enrolled in a pregnancy study. Sequenced here: peripheral blood, sampled in the third trimester of pregnancy. The chain couples TRBV5-1 to TRBJ2-3; the D gene is possibly TRBD1 (5 bases). CDR3 residues: CASSLTVTGLNTQYF. CDR3 nucleotide sequence: TGCGCCAGCAGCCTGACCGTTACAGGCCTAAATACGCAGTATTTT.